The 13 T cell receptor beta chains in this list originate from one sample, sequenced in a study of early stage breast cancer tumors. TCRdb keeps only in-frame clones here, not all; method: immunoSEQ multiplex PCR. This table has more than 65,000 clones, more than 70% appearing once. The sequencing input was blood. The receptors shown here come from a middle-aged person with breast cancer.

The chain recombines TRBV13 with TRBJ1-3; 10 nucleotides agree with TRBD1. CDR1 is PRHDT, CDR2 FYEKMQ, per germline (reference sequence). Trimming removed 5 bases from V and 6 bases from J; junction bases left unmatched: 10. CDR3 length equals 16 residues. CDR3 sequence: CASSGHEDRGLNTIYF. DNA for the CDR3: TGTGCCAGCAGCGGCCACGAGGACAGGGGGTTAAACACCATATATTTT.

The V gene is TRBV5-4, the J gene TRBJ2-4; 13 positions match TRBD2. Trimming cost V 4 bases and J 1 base; bases outside gene matches: 2. This CDR3 spans 16 amino acids. In germline, CDR1 is SGHNT, CDR2 YYREEE (reference sequence). The CDR3 spells CASSLTSGRAKNIQYF. The CDR3, as DNA: TGTGCCAGCAGCCTGACTAGCGGGAGGGCCAAAAACATTCAGTACTTC.

This chain connects TRBV10-3 to TRBJ1-1; weak D call: TRBD1 (6 bases). The ends were cut back, 7 bases at V and 0 bases at J, with 9 bases in the middle. Germline V gives CDR1 ENHRY, CDR2 SYGVKD. The CDR3 spans 13 residues. Written as DNA, the CDR3 is TGTGCCATCAAGTCAGGGGTGAACACTGAAGCTTTCTTT. The encoded protein is CAIKSGVNTEAFF.

This chain joins TRBV7-2 and TRBJ2-2; the match to TRBD1 covers 7 bases. Germline V gene lookup returns CDR1 SGHTA and CDR2 FQGNSA. Germline trimming cut 4 bases from V and 4 bases from J; bases unmatched to any gene: 3. The CDR3 totals 14 residues. In DNA, the CDR3 is TGTGCCAGCAGCTCATCAGGGGGCACCGGGGAGCTGTTTTTT. Protein product: CASSSSGGTGELFF.

The chain couples TRBV4-1 to TRBJ1-1, with TRBD1 matching 7 bases. Germline CDR1 and CDR2: MGHRA and YSYEKL. With V trimmed by 5 bases and J by 5 bases, 11 bases remained unmatched. The CDR3 is 15 residues long. The CDR3 DNA is TGCGCCAGCAGCGCACAGGGGCGCAAAGGAACTGAAGCTTTCTTT. As protein: CASSAQGRKGTEAFF.

This sequence joins TRBV10-3 and TRBJ1-3; D unresolved. CDR1 and CDR2 from the germline V gene are ENHRY and SYGVKD. V was clipped by 3 bases and J by 0 bases, with 9 bases between them. The length of the CDR3 is 15 residues. The CDR3 here is CAISDSYYSGNTIYF. CDR3 DNA sequence: TGTGCCATCAGTGACTCATATTACTCTGGAAACACCATATATTTT.

The chain has TRBV19 and TRBJ2-1; TRBD2 agrees at 12 bases. The CDR3 covers 18 residues. Germline V gene sequence: CDR1 LNHDA, CDR2 SQIVND (reference sequence). After removal of 0 bases from V and 5 bases from J, the junction contained 8 bases not matched to a gene. The CDR3: CASSIDLATSGSHNEQFF. For the CDR3, the DNA is TGTGCCAGTAGTATAGATCTGGCGACTAGCGGGAGCCACAATGAGCAGTTCTTC.

The chain uses TRBV18 and TRBJ1-1; D may be TRBD1 (6 bases). V was shortened by 5 bases and J by 4 bases, with 8 bases between the two germline ends. CDR1 is KGHSH, CDR2 LQKENI, per germline. This CDR3 spans 12 amino acids. CDR3 sequence: CASSEGGTEAFF. The CDR3 DNA is TGTGCCAGCTCAGAAGGGGGCACTGAAGCTTTCTTT.

The V gene is TRBV9, the J gene TRBJ2-3; 11 positions agree with TRBD2. This CDR3 has 15 amino acids. V gave up 3 bases and J gave up 4 bases; unmatched junction bases: 4. Germline CDR1 reads SGDLS; CDR2 reads YYNGEE. The DNA of the CDR3 is TGTGCCAGCAGCGCTAGCGGGAGGACGGCAGATACGCAGTATTTT. Translating gives CASSASGRTADTQYF.

The chain employs TRBV7-9 and TRBJ2-3, with D uncertain. This CDR3 region has 13 residues. V was shortened by 4 bases and J by 3 bases, with 8 bases between the two germline ends. The germline CDR1 and CDR2 sequences are SEHNR and FQNEAQ (reference sequence). The CDR3 sequence: CASSSPGTDTQYF. As DNA, the CDR3 is TGTGCCAGCAGCTCCCCCGGGACAGATACGCAGTATTTT.

This clone came up once. The CDR3 loop is CASREAGGTYNEQFF. In DNA, the CDR3 is TGTGCCAGCCGAGAGGCGGGAGGTACCTACAATGAGCAGTTCTTC. The V gene is TRBV7-8, the J gene TRBJ2-1; 8 bases fit TRBD2. Per the germline V gene, CDR1 is SGHVS and CDR2 is FQNEAQ. The CDR3 loop spans 15 amino acids. The junction had 8 bases not matched to a gene; V was cut back by 8 bases and J by 2 bases.

V usage is TRBV5-6 and J usage is TRBJ2-1, with D maybe TRBD1 (5 bases). The germline V gene encodes CDR1 SGHDT and CDR2 YYEEEE. Trimming removed 6 bases from V and 5 bases from J, with 18 bases in between. The CDR3 sequence is 15 residues long. CDR3 DNA sequence: TGTGCCAGCACTATGGGGTGGACAATCGACAATGAGCAGTTCTTC. It yields the protein CASTMGWTIDNEQFF.

Notes on this clone: Mismatch with germline at one junction end may stem from a read error. This chain joins TRBV7-8 and TRBJ2-5; 9 nucleotides align to TRBD2. This CDR3 region has 15 residues. Germline V gene lookup returns CDR1 SGHVS and CDR2 FQNEAQ. This chain's CDR3 is CASTLAGVGMETQYF. CDR3 nucleotides: TGTGCCAGCACCTTAGCGGGAGTCGGTATGGAGACCCAGTACTTC.